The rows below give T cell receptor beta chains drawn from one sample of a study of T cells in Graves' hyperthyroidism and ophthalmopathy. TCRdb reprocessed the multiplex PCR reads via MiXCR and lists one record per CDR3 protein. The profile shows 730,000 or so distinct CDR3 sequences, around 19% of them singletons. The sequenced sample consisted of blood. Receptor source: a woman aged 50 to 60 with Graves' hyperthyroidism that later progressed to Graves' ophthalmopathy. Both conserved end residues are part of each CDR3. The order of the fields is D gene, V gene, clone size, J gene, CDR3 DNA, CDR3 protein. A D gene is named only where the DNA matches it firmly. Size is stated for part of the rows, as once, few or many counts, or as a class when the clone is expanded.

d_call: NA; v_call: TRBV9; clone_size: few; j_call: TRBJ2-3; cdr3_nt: TGTGCCAGCAGCGAGCCCCATAGCACAGATACGCAGTATTTT; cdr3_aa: CASSEPHSTDTQYF
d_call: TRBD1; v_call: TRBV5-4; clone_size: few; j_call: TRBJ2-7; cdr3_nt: TGTGCCAGCAGCACCGGTGCAACAGGGGGCTACGAGCAGTACTTC; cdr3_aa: CASSTGATGGYEQYF
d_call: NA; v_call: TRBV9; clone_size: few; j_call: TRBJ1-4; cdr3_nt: TGTGCCAGCAGCGCCAGTAGGGGGGGGACCGCGCCTGAAAAACTGTTTTTT; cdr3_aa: CASSASRGGTAPEKLFF
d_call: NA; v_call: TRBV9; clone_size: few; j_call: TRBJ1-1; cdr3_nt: TGTGCCAGCAGCGCCGGAACCGGGACGGCCATGAACACTGAAGCTTTCTTT; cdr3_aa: CASSAGTGTAMNTEAFF
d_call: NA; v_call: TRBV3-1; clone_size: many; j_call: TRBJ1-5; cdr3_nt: TGTGCCAGCAGCCCCACAGGGAGGAGGCAGCCCCAGCATTTT; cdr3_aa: CASSPTGRRQPQHF
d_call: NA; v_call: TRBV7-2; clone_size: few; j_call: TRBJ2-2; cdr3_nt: TGTGCCAGCAGCTTAAGGAGCAGAACCGGGGAGCTGTTTTTT; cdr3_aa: CASSLRSRTGELFF
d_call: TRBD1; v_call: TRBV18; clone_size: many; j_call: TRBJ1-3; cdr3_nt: TGTGCCAGCTCACGGACAGGGGACGGAAACACCATATATTTT; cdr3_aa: CASSRTGDGNTIYF
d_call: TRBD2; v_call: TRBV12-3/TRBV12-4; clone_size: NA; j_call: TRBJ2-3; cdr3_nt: TGTGCCAGCAGTTTCGGACTAGCGGGAGCGACAGATACGCAGTATTTT; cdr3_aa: CASSFGLAGATDTQYF
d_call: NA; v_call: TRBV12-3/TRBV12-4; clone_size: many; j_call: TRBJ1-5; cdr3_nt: TGTGCCAGTAGTCCAATCCAGGGTAAGGCACAGCCCCAGCATTTT; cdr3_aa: CASSPIQGKAQPQHF
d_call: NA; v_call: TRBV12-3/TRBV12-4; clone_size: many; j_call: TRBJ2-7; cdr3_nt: TGTGCCAGCAGTTTAGCCCGGGACGAGCAGTACTTC; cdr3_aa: CASSLARDEQYF
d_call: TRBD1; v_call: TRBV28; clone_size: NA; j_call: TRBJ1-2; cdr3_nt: TGTGCCAGCAGTTCGGGACAGGGGACACCCTTTAACTATGGCTACACCTTC; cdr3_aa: CASSSGQGTPFNYGYTF
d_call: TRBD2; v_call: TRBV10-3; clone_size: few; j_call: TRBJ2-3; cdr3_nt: TGTGCCATCAGCGATAGCGGGGCAACTTTTAGCACAGATACGCAGTATTTT; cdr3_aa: CAISDSGATFSTDTQYF
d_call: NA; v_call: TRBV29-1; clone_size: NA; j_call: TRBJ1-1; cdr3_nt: TGCAGCGTTGATCTGGGGGGCACTGAAGCTTTCTTT; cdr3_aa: CSVDLGGTEAFF
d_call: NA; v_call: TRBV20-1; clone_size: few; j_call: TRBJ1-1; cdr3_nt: TGCAGTGCTAGAGGGGGACACAACACTGAAGCTTTCTTT; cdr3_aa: CSARGGHNTEAFF
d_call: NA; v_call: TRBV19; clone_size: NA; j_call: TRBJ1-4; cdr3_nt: TGTGCCAGTACGTCAGGGTTCTCAACTAATGAAAAACTGTTTTTT; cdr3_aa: CASTSGFSTNEKLFF
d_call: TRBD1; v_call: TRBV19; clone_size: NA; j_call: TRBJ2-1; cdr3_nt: TGTGCCACCACACCGACAGGGGCTTTCGATGAGCAGTTCTTC; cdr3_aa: CATTPTGAFDEQFF
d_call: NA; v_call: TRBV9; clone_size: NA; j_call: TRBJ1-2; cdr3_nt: TGTGCCAGCAGCGTAGACGGTAACAGGGACTATGGCTACACCTTC; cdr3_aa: CASSVDGNRDYGYTF
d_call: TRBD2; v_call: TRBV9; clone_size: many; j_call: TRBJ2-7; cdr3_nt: TGTGCCAGCAGCGTAGCTCCTAGCGGGAGCATCTCCTACGAGCAGTACTTC; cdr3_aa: CASSVAPSGSISYEQYF
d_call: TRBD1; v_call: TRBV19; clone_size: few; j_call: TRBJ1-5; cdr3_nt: TGTGCCAGTAGCAGACTCGACAGGGTTGGGGGCAATCAGCCCCAGCATTTT; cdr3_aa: CASSRLDRVGGNQPQHF
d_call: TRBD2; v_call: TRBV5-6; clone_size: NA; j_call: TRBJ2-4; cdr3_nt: TGTGCCAGCAGCTTTATGGGGACTAGCGGGGGGGTAGAGTACTTC; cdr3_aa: CASSFMGTSGGVEYF
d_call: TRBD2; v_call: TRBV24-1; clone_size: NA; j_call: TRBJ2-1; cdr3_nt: TGTGCCACCAGTGAGTGGGGGGGTTATGAGCAGTTCTTC; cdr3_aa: CATSEWGGYEQFF
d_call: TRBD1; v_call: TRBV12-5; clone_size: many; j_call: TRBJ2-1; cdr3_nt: TGTGCTAGTGGTTTCTCCTTGACCCGGGACAGGGAAAAGTTCAATGAGCAGTTCTTC; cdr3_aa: CASGFSLTRDREKFNEQFF
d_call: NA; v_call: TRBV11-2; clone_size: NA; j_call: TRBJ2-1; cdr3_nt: TGTGCCAGCAGCCAACGGTGGGCGGACAATGAGCAGTTCTTC; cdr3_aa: CASSQRWADNEQFF
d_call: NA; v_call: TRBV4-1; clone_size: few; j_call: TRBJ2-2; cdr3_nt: TGCGCCAGCAGCCTCCTTTCAACTAGTACTGGGGAGCTGTTTTTT; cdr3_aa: CASSLLSTSTGELFF
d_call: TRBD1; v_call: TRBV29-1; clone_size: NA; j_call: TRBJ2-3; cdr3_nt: TGCAGCGACGGGACAGGGGTTGGGACAGATACGCAGTATTTT; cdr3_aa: CSDGTGVGTDTQYF
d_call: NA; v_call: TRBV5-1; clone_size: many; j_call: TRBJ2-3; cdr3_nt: TGCGCCAGCAGCTTCTTCTTGGGGGTCCCAGTCGACACAGATACGCAGTATTTT; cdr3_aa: CASSFFLGVPVDTDTQYF
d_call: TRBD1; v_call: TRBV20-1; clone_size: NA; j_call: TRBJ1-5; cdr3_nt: TGCAGTGCTAGTTCTGTTCAGGGGGGACGGCCCCAGCATTTT; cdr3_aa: CSASSVQGGRPQHF
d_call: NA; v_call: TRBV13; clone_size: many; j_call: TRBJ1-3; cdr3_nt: TGTGCCAGCAGCCCCATGGGAGGAGGAAACACCATATATTTT; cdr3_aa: CASSPMGGGNTIYF
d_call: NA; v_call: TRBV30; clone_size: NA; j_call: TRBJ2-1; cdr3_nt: TGTGCCTGGAGGCTGGACTGGAATGAGCAGTTCTTC; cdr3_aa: CAWRLDWNEQFF
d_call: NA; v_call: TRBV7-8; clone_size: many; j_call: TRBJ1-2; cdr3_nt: TGTGCCAGCAGCTTATTCGGGGGCGACTATGGCTACACCTTC; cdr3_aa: CASSLFGGDYGYTF
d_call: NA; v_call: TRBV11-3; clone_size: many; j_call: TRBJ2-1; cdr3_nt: TGTGCCAGCAGCTTAGGTTCACGGACCAATGAGCAGTTCTTC; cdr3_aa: CASSLGSRTNEQFF
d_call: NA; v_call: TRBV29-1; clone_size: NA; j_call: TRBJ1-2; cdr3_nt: TGCAGCGTTGATGAGGGTAACTATGGCTACACCTTC; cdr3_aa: CSVDEGNYGYTF
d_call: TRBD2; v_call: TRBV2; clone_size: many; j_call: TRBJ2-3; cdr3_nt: TGTGCCAGCAGTATCAGCGGGGGGATAGATACGCAGTATTTT; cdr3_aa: CASSISGGIDTQYF
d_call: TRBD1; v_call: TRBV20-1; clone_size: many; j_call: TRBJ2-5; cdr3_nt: TGCAGTGCTAGCCTGGACAGGGTCATTGGGACCCAGTACTTC; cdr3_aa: CSASLDRVIGTQYF
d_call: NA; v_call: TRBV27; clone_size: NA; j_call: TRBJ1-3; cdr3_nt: TGTGCCAGCGGTCGCTGGCCCGGAAACACCATATATTTT; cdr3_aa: CASGRWPGNTIYF
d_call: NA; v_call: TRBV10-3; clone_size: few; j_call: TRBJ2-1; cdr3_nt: TGTGCCATCAGTCTGCAGGGTAGGTCCTACAATGAGCAGTTCTTC; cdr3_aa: CAISLQGRSYNEQFF
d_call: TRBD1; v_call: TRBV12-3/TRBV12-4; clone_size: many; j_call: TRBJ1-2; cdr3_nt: TGTGCCAGCAGTTCTCAGGGGGCGGGTGGCTACACCTTC; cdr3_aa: CASSSQGAGGYTF